The 4 T cell receptor beta chains reported below all come from one sample, sequenced in a study of cytomegalovirus exposure and HLA in healthy donors (dated by TCRdb to 2016 to 2017). The library was produced with the immunoSEQ multiplex PCR assay. For the multiplex PCR, a mixture combining 60 forward primers for TCR Vbeta segments and 13 reverse primers for TCR Jbeta segments was used. Sourced from immuneACCESS, this table was stored by TCRdb with only in-frame sequences that have V and J called. A share of the clones is absent; for the studies checked, an unresolved V gene accounts for under half, and the remainder has no known explanation. In this sample the table shows over 250,000 clones, roughly 89% of which occur a single time. Approximately 4.3% of the sample comes from the top ten. The sample was PBMCs. Source of these receptors: a man aged 35 to 55 in good health and CMV-seropositive.

This chain links TRBV5-4 with TRBJ2-5, with 9 bases aligning to TRBD2. Germline V gene data show CDR1 as SGHNT and CDR2 as YYREEE (reference sequence). Losses at the gene ends were 3 bases for V and 4 bases for J; bases not matched to a gene: 10. The CDR3 loop spans 16 amino acids. The CDR3 region has the DNA TGTGCCAGCAGCTCCGCGACTAGCGGTGGGGGAGAGACCCAGTACTTC. Its protein product is CASSSATSGGGETQYF.

The chain links TRBV20-1 to TRBJ2-7, with 8 bases aligning to TRBD2. The length of the CDR3 is 11 residues. With 7 bases clipped from V and 7 bases from J, the junction kept 6 bases outside the gene matches. From germline, CDR1 is DFQATT and CDR2 SNEGSKA (reference sequence). CDR3 residues: CSVLAGDEQYF. As DNA, the CDR3 is TGCAGTGTCCTAGCGGGCGATGAGCAGTACTTC.

J is TRBJ2-5 and V is TRBV7-2, with a weak D call TRBD1 (6 bases). The DNA matches TRBJ2-7 better at its end, which makes the J call doubtful. This CDR3 is 15 amino acids long. Germline V gene sequence: CDR1 SGHTA, CDR2 FQGNSA. Written as DNA, the CDR3 is TGTGCCAGCAGCTTAGAAACAGGGAACTCCTACGAGCAGTACTTC. Amino acids: CASSLETGNSYEQYF.

In its sample, this clone was seen once. CDR3 sequence reads: CASSSGVTGGADTQYF. CDR3 DNA: TGCGCCAGCAGCTCGGGGGTAACAGGGGGCGCAGATACGCAGTATTTT. The chain recombines TRBV5-1 with TRBJ2-3, with 9 bases lining up with TRBD1. The junction had 9 bases not matched to a gene; V was cut back by 3 bases and J by 4 bases. This CDR3 is built from 16 residues. From germline, CDR1 is SGHRS and CDR2 YFSETQ. The full variable domain, in which reference TRBV5-1 and TRBJ2-3 provide the parts outside the CDR3, is KAGVTQTPRYLIKTRGQQVTLSCSPISGHRSVSWYQQTPGQGLQFLFEYFSETQRNKGNFPGRFSGRQFSNSRSEMNVSTLELGDSALYLCASSSGVTGGADTQYFGPGTRLTVL.